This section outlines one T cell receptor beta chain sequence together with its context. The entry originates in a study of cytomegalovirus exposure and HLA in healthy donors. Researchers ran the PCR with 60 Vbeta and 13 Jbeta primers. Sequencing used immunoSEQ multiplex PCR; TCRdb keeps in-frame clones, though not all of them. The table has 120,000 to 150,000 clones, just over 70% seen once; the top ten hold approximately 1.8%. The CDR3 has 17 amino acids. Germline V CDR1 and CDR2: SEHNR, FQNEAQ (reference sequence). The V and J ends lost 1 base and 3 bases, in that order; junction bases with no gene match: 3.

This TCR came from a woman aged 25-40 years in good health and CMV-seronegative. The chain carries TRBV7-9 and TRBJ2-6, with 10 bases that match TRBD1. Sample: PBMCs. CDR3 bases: TGTGCCAGCAGCTTAGGACAGGGGGCTTATGGGGCCAACGTCCTGACTTTC. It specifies CASSLGQGAYGANVLTF.